The T cell receptor (beta chain) under discussion was sequenced for a study of CD8 T cells in Susac syndrome. Treatment-naive patients with stable or active relapsing-remitting disease served as multiple sclerosis controls. Negative isolation yielded CD4+ and CD8+ T cells, and FACS enriched TEMRA cells. This CDR3 contains 14 residues. The V end lost 6 bases, the J end lost 2 bases, and 13 bases lay between the germline ends. Reverse transcription used roughly 0.45 to 1 ug RNA and random hexamers. TCRdb re-called the immunoSEQ multiplex PCR reads with MiXCR, one entry per CDR3 protein. Of 140,000 or so distinct CDR3 sequences in the sample, around 95% were seen once.

The chain combines TRBV12-3 or TRBV12-4 with TRBJ1-1; D is unclear. This receptor was taken from a human donor with multiple sclerosis. Sequenced input: CD4+ T cells from PBMCs. In nucleotides, the CDR3 is TGTGCCAGCAGCCGGCAAGTGGCTAACACTGAAGCTTTCTTT. It encodes CASSRQVANTEAFF.